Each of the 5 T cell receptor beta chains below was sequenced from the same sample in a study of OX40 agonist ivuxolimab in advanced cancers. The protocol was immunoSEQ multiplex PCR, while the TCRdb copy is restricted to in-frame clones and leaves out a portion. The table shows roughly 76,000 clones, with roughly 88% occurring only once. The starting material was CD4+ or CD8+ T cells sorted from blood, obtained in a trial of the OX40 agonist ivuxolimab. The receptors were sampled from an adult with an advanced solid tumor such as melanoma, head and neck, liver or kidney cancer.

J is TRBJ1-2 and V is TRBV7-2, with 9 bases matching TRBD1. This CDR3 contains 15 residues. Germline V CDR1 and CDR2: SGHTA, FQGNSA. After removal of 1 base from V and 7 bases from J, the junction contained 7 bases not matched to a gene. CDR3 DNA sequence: TGTGCCAGCAGCTTAGAAGGACAGGGGCACTCTGGCTACACCTTC. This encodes CASSLEGQGHSGYTF. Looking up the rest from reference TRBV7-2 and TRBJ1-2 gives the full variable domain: GAGVSQSPSNKVTEKGKDVELRCDPISGHTALYWYRQSLGQGLEFLIYFQGNSAPDKSGLPSDRFSAERTGGSVSTLTIQRTQQEDSAVYLCASSLEGQGHSGYTFGSGTRLTVV.

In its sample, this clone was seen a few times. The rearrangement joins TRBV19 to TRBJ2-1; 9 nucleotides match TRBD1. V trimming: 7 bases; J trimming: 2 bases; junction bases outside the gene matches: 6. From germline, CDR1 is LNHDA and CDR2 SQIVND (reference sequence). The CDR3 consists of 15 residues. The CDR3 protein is CASTRTGEAYNEQFF. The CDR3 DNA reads TGTGCCAGTACCCGGACAGGGGAAGCCTACAATGAGCAGTTCTTC.

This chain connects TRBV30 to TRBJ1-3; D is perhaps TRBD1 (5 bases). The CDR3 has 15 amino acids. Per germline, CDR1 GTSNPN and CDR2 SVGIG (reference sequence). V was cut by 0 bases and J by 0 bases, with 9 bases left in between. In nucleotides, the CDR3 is TGTGCCTGGAGTGTACGGGGGTACTCTGGAAACACCATATATTTT. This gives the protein CAWSVRGYSGNTIYF.

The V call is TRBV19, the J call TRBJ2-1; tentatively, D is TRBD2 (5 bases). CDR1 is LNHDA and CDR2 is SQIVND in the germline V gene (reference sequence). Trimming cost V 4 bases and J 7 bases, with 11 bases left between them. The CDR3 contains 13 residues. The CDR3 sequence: CASSKNRENEQFF. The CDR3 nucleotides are TGTGCCAGTAGTAAAAACCGGGAAAATGAGCAGTTCTTC.

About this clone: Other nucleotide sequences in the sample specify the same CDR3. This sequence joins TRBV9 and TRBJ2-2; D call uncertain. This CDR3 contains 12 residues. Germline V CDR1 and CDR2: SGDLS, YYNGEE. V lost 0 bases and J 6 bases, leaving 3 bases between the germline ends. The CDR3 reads CASSVVAGELFF. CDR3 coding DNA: TGTGCCAGCAGCGTAGTTGCCGGGGAGCTGTTTTTT.